This entry lists 20 T cell receptor beta chains sequenced from one sample in a study of T cell responses to AZD1222 COVID-19 vaccine. Assay used: immunoSEQ multiplex PCR; TCRdb lists only in-frame clones, some missing. The table records more than 140,000 clones, around 88% of them present only once. This sample comprised peripheral blood, obtained on day 0 of AZD1222 vaccination. These receptors were obtained from an adult in good health.

This chain links TRBV6-6 with TRBJ2-7, with D perhaps matching TRBD2 (6 bases). Per germline, CDR1 MNHNY and CDR2 SVGAGI (reference sequence). Between the trimmed V and J ends, which lost 6 bases and 1 base, there was a span of 7 bases. The CDR3 spans 12 residues. CDR3: CASSGGSYEQYF. Written as DNA, the CDR3 is TGTGCCAGCAGCGGAGGGTCCTACGAGCAGTACTTC.

The rearrangement links TRBV30 to TRBJ1-2; maybe TRBD1 (5 bases). The ends were cut back, 1 base at V and 2 bases at J, with 11 bases in the middle. CDR3 length equals 14 residues. Germline V CDR1 and CDR2: GTSNPN, SVGIG (reference sequence). DNA of the CDR3: TGTGCCTGGAGTGCCCAGGGTAGAAACTATGGCTACACCTTC. Encoded protein: CAWSAQGRNYGYTF.

This sequence joins TRBV30 and TRBJ2-3; TRBD2 matches 7 bases. V dropped 8 bases and J dropped 2; count of bases not matched to a gene: 7. The CDR3 has 13 amino acids. Looked up from germline, CDR1 is GTSNPN and CDR2 is SVGIG (reference sequence). In nucleotides, the CDR3 is TGTGCCCTGATGGCGGGAGACACAGATACGCAGTATTTT. Translating it yields CALMAGDTDTQYF.

V is TRBV30 and J is TRBJ1-5; D not resolved. Germline V gives CDR1 GTSNPN, CDR2 SVGIG (reference sequence). Trimming removed 1 base at V and 2 bases at J, with 9 bases between. The CDR3 totals 14 residues. The CDR3 DNA reads TGTGCCTGGAGTGAGGGTATCGGCAATCAGCCCCAGCATTTT. Translated, it gives CAWSEGIGNQPQHF.

The rearrangement links TRBV7-2 to TRBJ2-3; D not resolved. Germline V CDR1 and CDR2: SGHTA, FQGNSA. The ends were cut back, 1 base at V and 4 bases at J, with 15 bases in the middle. This CDR3 has 16 amino acids. For the CDR3, the DNA is TGTGCCAGCAGCTTAGGGCCCGGACGGAGCGCAGATACGCAGTATTTT. Translated: CASSLGPGRSADTQYF.

This clone appeared a few times. The chain combines TRBV7-9 with TRBJ2-1; D may correspond to TRBD1 or TRBD2 (5 bases each). This CDR3 spans 12 amino acids. The V end was cut by 1 base, the J end by 9 bases, with 7 bases between. The germline V gene encodes CDR1 SEHNR and CDR2 FQNEAQ (reference sequence). This chain's CDR3 is CASSLVGTEQFF. The CDR3 DNA follows: TGTGCCAGCAGCTTAGTGGGGACTGAGCAGTTCTTC.

This chain connects TRBV7-9 to TRBJ1-6; possible D gene TRBD1, 5 bases. CDR1 is SEHNR, CDR2 FQNEAQ, per germline (reference sequence). Trimming removed 4 bases at V and 8 bases at J, with 6 bases between. CDR3 length: 12 amino acids. The CDR3 region is CASSSGDSPLHF. CDR3 coding DNA: TGTGCCAGCAGCTCGGGGGATTCACCCCTCCACTTT.

This clone was seen just once. The rearrangement joins TRBV27 to TRBJ2-1, with 10 positions matching TRBD1. The CDR3 contains 15 residues. Losses at the gene ends were 3 bases for V and 6 bases for J; bases not matched to a gene: 5. Germline CDR1 reads MNHEY; CDR2 reads SMNVEV (reference sequence). The DNA of the CDR3 is TGTGCCAGCAGTTTGGGGACAGGGGCCCCCAATGAGCAGTTCTTC. Translated: CASSLGTGAPNEQFF.

The chain is built from TRBV2 and TRBJ2-3; D unclear. Between the trimmed V and J ends, which lost 0 bases and 6 bases, there was a span of 7 bases. Per the germline V gene, CDR1 is SNHLY and CDR2 is FYNNEI. This CDR3 has 13 amino acids. As DNA, the CDR3 is TGTGCCAGCAGTGAAGCTGGCAGGGATACGCAGTATTTT. It yields the protein CASSEAGRDTQYF.

This rearrangement joins TRBV7-3 to TRBJ2-1; D may correspond to TRBD1 or TRBD2 (5 bases each). Germline V gene sequence: CDR1 SGHTA, CDR2 FQGTGA. CDR3 length equals 15 residues. Deletions cut 4 bases from V and 0 bases from J, with 10 bases between. The CDR3 reads CASSSGALSYNEQFF. For the CDR3, the DNA is TGTGCCAGCAGCTCCGGGGCTCTCTCCTACAATGAGCAGTTCTTC. Full variable domain (rest looked up from reference TRBV7-3 and TRBJ2-1): GAGVSQTPSNKVTEKGKYVELRCDPISGHTALYWYRQSLGQGPEFLIYFQGTGAADDSGLPNDRFFAVRPEGSVSTLKIQRTERGDSAVYLCASSSGALSYNEQFFGPGTRLTVL.

The rearrangement uses TRBV6-5 and TRBJ1-2; TRBD1 is a possible D gene (6 bases). Trimming cost V 0 bases and J 6 bases, with 14 bases left between them. The CDR3 has 15 residues. CDR1 MNHEY and CDR2 SVGAGI come from the germline V gene. The chain's CDR3 is CASSYSFAQGHGYTF. In DNA, the CDR3 is TGTGCCAGCAGTTACTCGTTCGCCCAGGGGCATGGCTACACCTTC.

The rearrangement joins TRBV3-1 (or the pseudogene TRBV3-2) to TRBJ2-1; the D is unclear. CDR3 length equals 15 residues. The V end lost 2 bases, the J end lost 9 bases, and 17 bases lay between the germline ends. CDR1 and CDR2 (germline): LGHDT, YNNKEL (reference sequence). The DNA for the CDR3 is TGTGCCAGCAGCCAAAGGGCGCCCTATGGGGTTGAGCAGTTCTTC. Translation: CASSQRAPYGVEQFF.

This chain links TRBV19 with TRBJ1-3, with D possibly being TRBD1 (5 bases). This CDR3 is built from 17 residues. Trimming took off 7 bases at V and 11 bases at J, with 30 bases between the two ends. CDR1 and CDR2 from the germline V gene are LNHDA and SQIVND (reference sequence). The CDR3: CASIPTVIFPLNSAIYF. DNA of the CDR3: TGTGCCAGTATCCCGACAGTAATTTTTCCCCTAAACTCGGCCATATATTTT.

V is TRBV6-5 and J is TRBJ2-3; no firm D call. The CDR3 has 15 residues. V lost 6 bases, J lost 3 bases, and 16 bases lay in between. Germline loops: CDR1 MNHEY, CDR2 SVGAGI. CDR3 coding DNA: TGTGCCAGCAGGGCCGGTGTCAACCCGACAGATACGCAGTATTTT. Its protein product is CASRAGVNPTDTQYF.

The chain uses TRBV9 and TRBJ2-7; either TRBD1 or TRBD2 may supply D (5 bases each). The CDR3 extends over 13 amino acids. Germline V lookup: CDR1 SGDLS, CDR2 YYNGEE. V lost 3 bases to trimming and J lost 0 bases, with 7 bases between them. The CDR3 region is CASSGGSSYEQYF. The CDR3 DNA is TGTGCCAGCAGCGGGGGGAGCTCCTACGAGCAGTACTTC. The variable domain in full, completed from reference TRBV9 and TRBJ2-7, reads DSGVTQTPKHLITATGQRVTLRCSPRSGDLSVYWYQQSLDQGLQFLIQYYNGEERAKGNILERFSAQQFPDLHSELNLSSLELGDSALYFCASSGGSSYEQYFGPGTRLTVT.

V gene TRBV15 combines with J gene TRBJ1-5; D gene uncertain. The CDR3 has 15 amino acids. The V end lost 0 bases, the J end lost 3 bases, and 9 bases lay between the germline ends. Germline V CDR1 and CDR2: LNHNV, YYDKDF (reference sequence). Written as DNA, the CDR3 is TGTGCCACCAGCAGAGATCGAAGTACCAATCAGCCCCAGCATTTT. This codes for CATSRDRSTNQPQHF.

The chain is built from TRBV11-3 and TRBJ2-3; no clear D. Per the germline V gene, CDR1 is SGHNT and CDR2 is YENEEA. This CDR3 comprises 16 residues. Trimming removed 5 bases at V and 2 bases at J, with 17 bases between. DNA for the CDR3: TGTGCCAGCAGCAACCTAGTGCGGCCGTCCACAGATACGCAGTATTTT. Translation gives CASSNLVRPSTDTQYF.

V is TRBV5-1 and J is TRBJ2-7; D assignment may be TRBD1 or TRBD2 (6 bases each). This CDR3 is 15 amino acids long. V was cut by 0 bases and J by 6 bases, with 16 bases left in between. Germline V gene lookup returns CDR1 SGHRS and CDR2 YFSETQ. DNA for the CDR3: TGCGCCAGCAGCTTGGAGGGGGGTAGTCTTGCCGAGCAGTACTTC. Translating it yields CASSLEGGSLAEQYF.

J is TRBJ2-4 and V is TRBV24-1, with D possibly being TRBD1 (6 bases). The V and J ends lost 8 bases and 6 bases respectively, with 10 bases between them. Germline lookup yields CDR1 KGHDR and CDR2 SFDVKD. The length of the CDR3 is 12 residues. In DNA form, the CDR3 reads TGTGCCACCATGGCCAGGGGAAACATTCAGTACTTC. Residues: CATMARGNIQYF.

The genes are TRBV6-5 and TRBJ1-2, with D possibly matching TRBD1 (5 bases). This CDR3 comprises 13 residues. The ends were cut back, 2 bases at V and 8 bases at J, with 12 bases in the middle. The germline V gene encodes CDR1 MNHEY and CDR2 SVGAGI. CDR3 amino acids: CASSYGGTSGYTF. CDR3 nucleotides: TGTGCCAGCAGTTACGGCGGGACTTCGGGCTACACCTTC.